A single T cell receptor beta chain is shown here with its context. Germline CDR1 reads SGHNT; CDR2 reads YYREEE (reference sequence). With 4 bases clipped from V and 5 bases from J, the junction kept 9 bases outside the gene matches. The CDR3 loop spans 16 amino acids. The sample originates from a study of blood T cell repertoires in COVID-19. In the study overall: Whether acute or convalescent, the COVID-19 samples came from the United States, Italy and Spain. In each case, the material was cDNA or gDNA derived from T cells, B-cell-depleted T cells, or PBMCs.

Residents of about two dozen US areas, aged roughly 18 to 89 years, made up the participants. Two negative PCRs, clearance, or symptom resolution had been documented for recovered Cohort 3 donors. Measured with immunoSEQ multiplex PCR; TCRdb has only the in-frame clones, and not every one. The table has approximately 300,000 clones, approximately 83% seen once. This receptor was identified in a woman aged 25 to 39 who had recovered from COVID-19. Sequenced material: PBMCs or T cells enriched from blood (not recorded which). This chain joins TRBV5-4 and TRBJ1-4, with TRBD1 matching over 9 bases. The CDR3 loop reads CASSPSVGTGNEKLFF. The CDR3, as DNA: TGTGCCAGCAGCCCATCCGTGGGGACAGGGAATGAAAAACTGTTTTTT.